This T cell receptor (beta chain) was identified in a study of blood T cell repertoires in COVID-19 (dated by TCRdb to about 2020). In the study overall: Collaborator samples came from the United States, Italy and Spain and covered acute and convalescent phases of COVID-19. HLA class I and class II types, where available, came from metadata supplied by the sample provider rather than from assay-based typing. The material from the prospective study consisted of cDNA or gDNA derived from T cells, B-cell-depleted T cells, or PBMCs. Sample metadata almost always included a de-identified subject ID, COVID-19 status, age in years and sex. The samples were drawn from the first 160 participants of the ongoing ImmuneRACE study and from some 1,300 subjects provided by 6 global collaborators. A freely available public database, intended as a resource for researchers studying the immune response to SARS-CoV-2, is where the repertoires were released. Deeply sampled blood TCRbeta repertoires from subjects exposed to, actively infected with, or recovered from COVID-19 were included in the dataset.

The collaborating institutions used their own protocols to collect whole blood in K2EDTA tubes. Collaborator samples were shipped for TCRbeta analysis as frozen whole blood, isolated PBMCs, or DNA extracted from either sample type. Results and caveats for the whole study, not just this receptor: How much clinical and demographic metadata was included differed by source and by participant, and the metadata was provided uncurated.

From cysteine to phenylalanine, the CDR3 is 14 amino acids long. The kept DNA is CDR3 alone, 42 bases in frame from the first base. Between the V and J ends, shortened by 2 bases and 0 bases respectively, the junction contains 6 bases. Sequences SGDLS (CDR1) and YYNGEE (CDR2) are obtained from the germline V gene. TCRbeta CDR3 regions were amplified from genomic DNA by means of the immunoSEQ Assay, a bias-controlled multiplex PCR. Per the authors' processing: The number of nucleated cells in each sample was estimated from the amplification of reference gene primers within the assay. To quantify the absolute abundance of each unique TCRbeta CDR3 rearrangement, sequence reads were collapsed and filtered. Productive Simpson clonality was computed per sample as the square root of Simpson's diversity index over productive rearrangements. This is the immuneACCESS table as TCRdb keeps it, with only in-frame sequences that have V and J called. A part of the clones is gone; compared with another copy, unresolved V genes explain less than half, and the rest is unexplained. V, J and clone size reflect that table, while D and trimming were determined from the DNA. The table for this sample lists approximately 190,000 clones; 83% of them were counted only once. Approximately 6.5% of the sample rests with the top ten.

The count of this clone is one. Its antigen is currently not known. No much larger clone exists at a distance of one base, and base qualities are not known. This specimen includes other DNA sequences encoding the same CDR3. Rearrangement joined TRBV9 to TRBJ1-3; the D segment could be TRBD1, given 5 matching bases. The sample was peripheral blood. This sequence was found in a woman aged 40 to 50 with acute or convalescent COVID-19. The CDR3 protein sequence reads: CASSVQGSGNTIYF. The nucleotide sequence is TGTGCCAGCAGCGTCCAGGGCTCTGGAAACACCATATATTTT.